The entry below describes one T cell receptor beta chain. Its antigen remains undetermined. No much larger clone exists at a distance of one base, and base qualities are not known. The germline V gene provides CDR1 SGHTA and CDR2 FQGNSA. The junction shows trimming of 5 bases on V and 5 bases on J, and the gene matches do not reach 5 bases of it. The CDR3 covers 13 residues, taking in both the cysteine and the phenylalanine. Of the read, only the CDR3 DNA is kept; its 39 bases are in frame from base 1. The data are from a study of blood T cell repertoires in COVID-19 (dated by TCRdb to the early 2020s). In the study overall: Samples from collaborators originated in the United States, Italy and Spain and spanned both the acute and convalescent phases of COVID-19. The prospective study material was composed of cDNA or gDNA derived from T cells, B-cell-depleted T cells, or PBMCs. Deeply sampled blood TCRbeta repertoires from subjects exposed to, actively infected with, or recovered from COVID-19 were included in the dataset. The repertoires were released in a freely available public database intended as a resource for research on the immune response to SARS-CoV-2. Samples came from the ongoing ImmuneRACE study (first 160 participants) plus 1,254 subjects from 6 global collaborators. Sample metadata almost always included a de-identified subject ID, COVID-19 status, age in years and sex. Where HLA class I and class II types were available, the types were taken from metadata supplied by the sample provider, not from assay-based typing. Summary of the overall study and its limitations: Clinical and demographic metadata were provided uncurated, with the amount varying by source and participant.

TCRbeta CDR3 regions were amplified from genomic DNA by means of the immunoSEQ Assay, a bias-controlled multiplex PCR. The authors processed their data as follows. The number of nucleated cells in each sample was estimated from the amplification of reference gene primers within the assay. To quantify the absolute abundance of each unique TCRbeta CDR3 rearrangement, sequence reads were collapsed and filtered. For each sample, productive Simpson clonality was calculated as the square root of Simpson's diversity index across productive rearrangements. As stored in TCRdb, this immuneACCESS dataset retains in-frame rearrangements with V and J assigned. A fraction of the clones does not appear; measured against another copy, unresolved V genes explain less than half of the discrepancy, and the remainder lacks a known reason. The V and J calls and clone size are taken from that table; D and trimming were inferred from the DNA. For this sample there are roughly 250,000 clones; 88% appear just once. Clones ranked in the top ten supply 0.95% to 1.5% of the sample.

Participants in the prospective study were enrolled through a virtual design, were aged about 18 to 89 years, and lived in 24 United States geographic areas. In the prospective study, cohorts were assigned on the basis of participant-reported clinical history obtained from a screening survey and a study questionnaire. Mobile phlebotomists in the prospective study collected whole blood, serum and a nasopharyngeal or oropharyngeal swab from every participant. Prospective study participants could optionally give additional blood draws and questionnaires over an approximately two-month period. Blood samples from the prospective study were shipped frozen or at room temperature prior to DNA extraction.

Source material: PBMCs or T cells enriched from blood (not recorded which). This receptor was taken from a woman between 40 and 55 years old with acute COVID-19. Recombination joined TRBV7-2 with TRBJ1-1; the central 7 bases match TRBD1. The CDR3 loop reads CASSPTQGTEAFF. The bases read TGTGCCAGCAGCCCGACACAGGGGACTGAAGCTTTCTTT.